These T cell receptor beta chains were read from a single sample in a study of T cell responses to AZD1222 COVID-19 vaccine. TCRdb keeps only in-frame clones here, not all; method: immunoSEQ multiplex PCR. Of about 270,000 clones listed, almost 95% are singletons. The input for sequencing was peripheral blood, taken 28 days after the second AZD1222 dose. The receptor source for this set is an adult who received the AZD1222 COVID-19 vaccine. Both conserved end residues are trimmed from each CDR3. Fields, in order: J gene, V gene, CDR3 protein.

J gene: TRBJ1-4; V gene: TRBV2; CDR3 protein: ASSERTGREKLF
J gene: TRBJ1-3; V gene: TRBV3-1/TRBV3-2; CDR3 protein: ASSLLDRAGNTIY
J gene: TRBJ2-3; V gene: TRBV19; CDR3 protein: ASSPLAGGTDTQY
J gene: TRBJ1-2; V gene: TRBV11-2; CDR3 protein: ASSSIRTGAKYGYT
J gene: TRBJ1-4; V gene: TRBV15; CDR3 protein: ATSRAGSRVQDEKLF
J gene: TRBJ2-2; V gene: TRBV18; CDR3 protein: ASSPYKGAGELF
J gene: TRBJ1-5; V gene: TRBV28; CDR3 protein: ASSLLGGNQPQH
J gene: TRBJ2-2; V gene: TRBV6-5; CDR3 protein: ASSPFGGELF
J gene: TRBJ2-3; V gene: TRBV9; CDR3 protein: ASSTIAEWGTDTQY
J gene: TRBJ2-3; V gene: TRBV6-4; CDR3 protein: ASSESSGNTDTQY
J gene: TRBJ2-2; V gene: TRBV24-1; CDR3 protein: ATSDFGELF
J gene: TRBJ1-2; V gene: TRBV15; CDR3 protein: ATSRDWGEGYT
J gene: TRBJ2-7; V gene: TRBV2; CDR3 protein: ASSSRRGGTYEQY
J gene: TRBJ1-1; V gene: TRBV20-1; CDR3 protein: SAQGAGEAF
J gene: TRBJ2-3; V gene: TRBV30; CDR3 protein: AWEGLAGFTDTQY
J gene: TRBJ1-5; V gene: TRBV6-1; CDR3 protein: ASSEYPQGVEH
J gene: TRBJ2-6; V gene: TRBV7-9; CDR3 protein: ASSRNPGANVLT
J gene: TRBJ2-1; V gene: TRBV6-4; CDR3 protein: ASSDSSRVGLPF
J gene: TRBJ1-4; V gene: TRBV28; CDR3 protein: ASSPRGPDEKLF
J gene: TRBJ2-7; V gene: TRBV3-1/TRBV3-2; CDR3 protein: ASSHRLAANPYEQY
J gene: TRBJ1-6; V gene: TRBV2; CDR3 protein: ASSETGNSPLH
J gene: TRBJ2-7; V gene: TRBV5-4; CDR3 protein: ASSLRGLSGQY
J gene: TRBJ2-3; V gene: TRBV7-3; CDR3 protein: ASSFSGGIDTQY
J gene: TRBJ1-2; V gene: TRBV27; CDR3 protein: ASSYGQYYGYT
J gene: TRBJ1-5; V gene: TRBV21-1; CDR3 protein: ASSKFGLDREDPYQPQH
J gene: TRBJ2-1; V gene: TRBV6-5; CDR3 protein: ASSYRAGGNEQF
J gene: TRBJ2-7; V gene: TRBV24-1; CDR3 protein: ATSDPRTGDDEQY
J gene: TRBJ1-5; V gene: TRBV7-2; CDR3 protein: ASSPGTGGRQPQH
J gene: TRBJ1-1; V gene: TRBV13; CDR3 protein: ASSLGRGEAF
J gene: TRBJ2-7; V gene: TRBV28; CDR3 protein: ASSPTLIRHLTYEQY
J gene: TRBJ2-5; V gene: TRBV6-1; CDR3 protein: ASRNRPQETQY
J gene: TRBJ1-2; V gene: TRBV6-2/TRBV6-3; CDR3 protein: ASSKLQGSGYT
J gene: TRBJ2-7; V gene: TRBV4-1; CDR3 protein: ASSPQRGSVGHEQY
J gene: TRBJ2-1; V gene: TRBV19; CDR3 protein: ASSPGLAANNEQF
J gene: TRBJ2-1; V gene: TRBV9; CDR3 protein: ASSDTGTGGMNEQF
J gene: TRBJ2-1; V gene: TRBV28; CDR3 protein: ASSFRSLGTSGHNEQF
J gene: TRBJ1-2; V gene: TRBV5-1; CDR3 protein: ASSFDRNGYT
J gene: TRBJ2-2; V gene: TRBV19; CDR3 protein: ASSIIGPNTGELF
J gene: TRBJ1-2; V gene: TRBV13; CDR3 protein: ASSQGRPNFGYT
J gene: TRBJ1-2; V gene: TRBV10-3; CDR3 protein: AISGAGRNGYT
J gene: TRBJ2-3; V gene: TRBV3-1/TRBV3-2; CDR3 protein: ASSQDGDSDTQY
J gene: TRBJ2-3; V gene: TRBV28; CDR3 protein: ASSRRLAASTDTQY
J gene: TRBJ1-1; V gene: TRBV5-1; CDR3 protein: ASGVGGPYTEAF
J gene: TRBJ2-1; V gene: TRBV6-2/TRBV6-3; CDR3 protein: ASSRTSGVNEQF
J gene: TRBJ2-3; V gene: TRBV20-1; CDR3 protein: SASRGPKDTQY
J gene: TRBJ2-7; V gene: TRBV2; CDR3 protein: ASRGGEQY
J gene: TRBJ2-7; V gene: TRBV5-1; CDR3 protein: ASSSTMTRGYEQY
J gene: TRBJ2-7; V gene: TRBV28; CDR3 protein: ASSLSQGADAVLEQY
J gene: TRBJ2-3; V gene: TRBV29-1; CDR3 protein: SVDYSGRGTDTQY
J gene: TRBJ2-2; V gene: TRBV10-2; CDR3 protein: ASAGRNTGELF
J gene: TRBJ1-5; V gene: TRBV7-2; CDR3 protein: ASSLAQDQPQH
J gene: TRBJ1-2; V gene: TRBV18; CDR3 protein: ASSRTGDGYT
J gene: TRBJ1-5; V gene: TRBV28; CDR3 protein: ASIRGNSNQPQH
J gene: TRBJ2-7; V gene: TRBV7-9; CDR3 protein: ASSLGQKDEQY
J gene: TRBJ2-2; V gene: TRBV10-3; CDR3 protein: AISFTGTSGELF